A selection of T cell receptor beta chains follows, all from one sample in a study of blood T cell repertoires in COVID-19. Repertoires were generated with immunoSEQ multiplex PCR, while TCRdb's copy carries only in-frame clones and drops some. Here the sample spans tens of thousands of clones, roughly 70% being singletons. The sequenced sample consisted of peripheral blood. These receptor sequences come from a woman aged 70-85 years with acute or convalescent COVID-19. Both conserved end residues are part of each CDR3. A D gene is named only where the DNA matches it firmly. Size is stated for part of the rows, as once, few or many counts, or as a class when the clone is expanded.

TRBV11-2	TRBJ1-3	NA	few	TGTGCCAGCAGCTTAGGGAGGGGACGGCGAGGAAACACCATATATTTT	CASSLGRGRRGNTIYF
TRBV15	TRBJ2-3	TRBD2	NA	TGTGCCACCAGCAGAGATAAAGGGCGGGGGACGCGGGATACGCAGTATTTT	CATSRDKGRGTRDTQYF
TRBV6-1	TRBJ1-1	NA	once	TGTGCCAGCAGTGAACTTGCGGGAGGAGTAATGAACACTGAAGCTTTCTTT	CASSELAGGVMNTEAFF
TRBV6-6	TRBJ1-3	NA	NA	TGTGCCAGCACGACTGACTCTGGAAACACCATATATTTT	CASTTDSGNTIYF
TRBV3-1/TRBV3-2	TRBJ2-1	TRBD2	NA	TGTGCCAGCAGCCAAGATGGAGGACTAGCGGGAGGTTCCTACAATGAGCAGTTCTTC	CASSQDGGLAGGSYNEQFF
TRBV12-3/TRBV12-4	TRBJ2-5	NA	NA	TGTGCCAGCAGTTACCGGGGGCAAGAGACCCAGTACTTC	CASSYRGQETQYF
TRBV6-5	TRBJ1-1	NA	few	TGTGCCAGCTTCGGGTCTCTGACGGGCAGGGGAGCTTTCTTT	CASFGSLTGRGAFF
TRBV18	TRBJ2-1	TRBD2	few	TGTGCCAGCTCACCCCGACTAGCGGGGGGCCCCGGACGAGAAGAGGAGCAGTTCTTC	CASSPRLAGGPGREEEQFF
TRBV2	TRBJ2-3	NA	once	TGTGCCAGCAGTGGGGGGCCTCGCACAGATACGCAGTATTTT	CASSGGPRTDTQYF
TRBV7-9	TRBJ2-2	TRBD1	NA	TGTGCCAGCCTTGGACAGGGGGCTTTCGGGGAGCTGTTTTTT	CASLGQGAFGELFF
TRBV19	TRBJ1-1	NA	NA	TGTGCCAGTAGGAAAGGACAGAAAATGAACACTGAAGCTTTCTTT	CASRKGQKMNTEAFF